This is a list of T cell receptor beta chains from one sample in a study of regulatory T cells in long-lasting Graves disease. One entry per CDR3 protein, called by TCRdb with MiXCR from the multiplex PCR reads. The repertoire holds about 200,000 distinct CDR3 sequences, with roughly a fifth as singletons. A further study also used this sample, focusing on T cells in Graves' hyperthyroidism and ophthalmopathy.

The sample was peripheral blood mononuclear cells (PBMCs), taken at new diagnosis, from a patient treated with antithyroid drugs. All receptors derive from a young woman with Graves disease. CDR3s include the opening cysteine and the closing phenylalanine or tryptophan. The D gene is left open where the match is weak. Clone size is given for some rows only: seen once, a few or many times, or a class if the clone is expanded.

CASSYSFWDSGGYTF	TGTGCCAGCAGTTACTCTTTCTGGGATAGCGGTGGCTACACCTTC	TRBV6-2/TRBV6-3	TRBJ1-2	many	-
CASSSQGARTGELFF	TGTGCCAGCAGCTCTCAGGGGGCGCGCACCGGGGAGCTGTTTTTT	TRBV7-2	TRBJ2-2	-	TRBD1
CASSYGDRWNTEAFF	TGTGCCAGCAGTTACGGGGACAGGTGGAACACTGAAGCTTTCTTT	TRBV6-9	TRBJ1-1	many	TRBD1
CSVVGQDDETQYF	TGCAGCGTTGTAGGGCAGGATGATGAGACCCAGTACTTC	TRBV29-1	TRBJ2-5	many	-
CASSQVTSGGFNEQFF	TGCGCCAGCAGCCAAGTGACTAGCGGGGGGTTCAATGAGCAGTTCTTC	TRBV4-1	TRBJ2-1	-	TRBD2
CASSVGRQETQYF	TGTGCCAGCAGTGTGGGCAGACAAGAGACCCAGTACTTC	TRBV2	TRBJ2-5	many	-
CASSPNLRTEAFF	TGTGCCAGCTCACCAAATCTACGAACTGAAGCTTTCTTT	TRBV18	TRBJ1-1	many	-
CAWSRREGLGYTF	TGTGCCTGGAGCCGGCGGGAGGGTCTTGGCTACACCTTC	TRBV30	TRBJ1-2	many	-
CASSRDTASYEQYF	TGTGCCAGCAGCCGGGACACAGCCTCCTACGAGCAGTACTTC	TRBV11-2	TRBJ2-7	few	-
CASSRSGRGDTDTQYF	TGTGCCAGCAGCCGCAGCGGGAGGGGGGACACAGATACGCAGTATTTT	TRBV7-2	TRBJ2-3	many	TRBD2
CASSQFLHRNPFGYTF	TGTGCCAGCAGCCAATTCTTACACAGGAACCCTTTCGGCTACACCTTC	TRBV7-9	TRBJ1-2	many	-
CASSVGSTYEQYF	TGTGCCAGCAGTGTAGGGTCGACCTACGAGCAGTACTTC	TRBV6-1	TRBJ2-7	many	-
CSARDLTGERSRETQYF	TGCAGTGCTAGAGATTTGACCGGAGAGCGGAGTCGGGAGACCCAGTACTTC	TRBV20-1	TRBJ2-5	many	-
CSARHDRAEAFF	TGCAGTGCTAGACACGACAGGGCTGAAGCTTTCTTT	TRBV20-1	TRBJ1-1	many	TRBD1
CASSFSGPSITEAFF	TGTGCCAGCAGCTTCTCCGGGCCATCGATCACTGAAGCTTTCTTT	TRBV6-1	TRBJ1-1	-	-
CASILGISTDTQYF	TGTGCCAGCATCTTAGGCATTAGCACAGATACGCAGTATTTT	TRBV6-1	TRBJ2-3	few	-
CASSTGQGRTEAFF	TGCGCCAGCAGTACGGGACAGGGGAGGACTGAAGCTTTCTTT	TRBV5-1	TRBJ1-1	many	TRBD1
CASMPRTSPHEQFF	TGTGCCAGCATGCCGCGGACTAGCCCCCATGAGCAGTTCTTC	TRBV28	TRBJ2-1	many	TRBD2
CAWRRQNTEAFF	TGTGCCTGGAGACGGCAAAACACTGAAGCTTTCTTT	TRBV30	TRBJ1-1	many	-
CSVGGSSYNEQFF	TGCAGTGTGGGAGGGAGCTCCTACAATGAGCAGTTCTTC	TRBV20-1	TRBJ2-1	many	TRBD2
CASSFPGEANEQYF	TGTGCCAGCAGTTTCCCCGGGGAGGCCAACGAGCAGTACTTC	TRBV12-3/TRBV12-4	TRBJ2-7	-	-
CASSSAHGGYNEQFF	TGTGCCAGCAGCTCGGCTCATGGGGGGTACAATGAGCAGTTCTTC	TRBV7-9	TRBJ2-1	many	-
CASSLDYPGTGELFF	TGTGCCAGCAGCTTAGACTACCCGGGAACCGGGGAGCTGTTTTTT	TRBV7-8	TRBJ2-2	many	-
CSARVSENEAFF	TGCAGTGCTAGAGTATCCGAGAATGAAGCTTTCTTT	TRBV20-1	TRBJ1-1	few	-
CASSLLGQGAVEQYF	TGTGCCAGCAGCTTATTAGGGCAGGGGGCGGTTGAGCAGTACTTC	TRBV7-2	TRBJ2-7	many	TRBD1
CASGLVRGQGDQPQHF	TGTGCTAGTGGTTTGGTAAGGGGACAGGGGGATCAGCCCCAGCATTTT	TRBV12-5	TRBJ1-5	-	TRBD1
CASSYSAANTGELFF	TGTGCCAGCAGTTACTCGGCGGCTAACACCGGGGAGCTGTTTTTT	TRBV6-2/TRBV6-3	TRBJ2-2	-	-
CASSVGGGFVYGYTF	TGTGCCAGCAGCGTAGGGGGAGGATTCGTCTATGGCTACACCTTC	TRBV9	TRBJ1-2	many	-
CAWGSGEQYF	TGTGCCTGGGGATCAGGGGAGCAGTACTTC	TRBV30	TRBJ2-7	few	-
CASSVSGFTDTQYF	TGTGCCAGCAGTGTTAGCGGGTTCACAGATACGCAGTATTTT	TRBV12-3/TRBV12-4	TRBJ2-3	many	TRBD2
CASSSDGDVQYF	TGTGCCAGTAGTAGCGATGGGGATGTGCAGTACTTC	TRBV19	TRBJ2-7	many	-
CASSLGQSTEPQHF	TGTGCCAGCAGCCTGGGACAGTCCACGGAGCCCCAGCATTTT	TRBV28	TRBJ1-5	many	TRBD1
CASGWVQGGSQETQYF	TGTGCCAGCGGATGGGTCCAGGGGGGAAGCCAAGAGACCCAGTACTTC	TRBV28	TRBJ2-5	-	-
CASSQIDRELGGYTF	TGCGCCAGCAGCCAGATAGACAGGGAGCTCGGCGGCTACACCTTC	TRBV4-1	TRBJ1-2	many	TRBD1
CSARDQRGPHEQFF	TGCAGTGCTAGAGATCAGCGGGGTCCTCATGAGCAGTTCTTC	TRBV20-1	TRBJ2-1	-	TRBD2
CASSQGPILHEQYF	TGTGCCAGCAGCCAAGGCCCCATCCTTCACGAGCAGTACTTC	TRBV3-1	TRBJ2-7	-	-
CASSYSRTLAGGHEQFF	TGTGCCAGCAGTTACTCGAGGACGCTAGCGGGGGGGCATGAGCAGTTCTTC	TRBV6-2/TRBV6-3	TRBJ2-1	few	TRBD2
CASSSTGNTGELFF	TGTGCCAGCAGCTCGACAGGGAACACCGGGGAGCTGTTTTTT	TRBV7-2	TRBJ2-2	-	-
CSARAGPNYGYTF	TGCAGTGCTAGAGCGGGACCCAACTATGGCTACACCTTC	TRBV20-1	TRBJ1-2	many	-
CSVPPEGPQETQYF	TGCAGCGTTCCGCCGGAGGGTCCCCAAGAGACCCAGTACTTC	TRBV29-1	TRBJ2-5	many	-
CASSLLSVGGEYEQYF	TGTGCCAGCAGTTTATTGTCCGTCGGGGGCGAATACGAGCAGTACTTC	TRBV27	TRBJ2-7	many	-
CASSEALGLIDEQFF	TGTGCCAGCAGTGAAGCGCTGGGTCTGATCGATGAGCAGTTCTTC	TRBV2	TRBJ2-1	many	-